The 25 T cell receptor beta chains listed next were all sequenced from one sample in a study of regulatory T cells in long-lasting Graves disease listed by TCRdb under 2021. The sample's time point label, decoded: newly diagnosed GD, antithyroid drugs for less than 3 months. For both TCR sequencing and RNA sequencing, RNA was extracted from PBMCs in TRIzol. Libraries were constructed by multiplex PCR. The sample was run on an Illumina HiSeq 4000. CDR3 regions were amplified by Arm-PCR with iRepertoire HTBI primers to construct TCR beta libraries. TCRdb ran its own pipeline on the public reads, namely fastp trimming at Q25 and MiXCR clone calling, and kept in-frame beta chains. Each CDR3 protein gets just one entry, which takes the most common genes and DNA from the rows behind it. In all, the sample holds roughly 380,000 distinct CDR3 sequences, and 15% to 20% of those were seen once. The ten largest clones capture roughly 29% of the sample.

These data were likewise used in another study, on T cells in Graves' hyperthyroidism and ophthalmopathy.

The specimen comprised peripheral blood mononuclear cells (PBMCs), sampled at new diagnosis, from a patient treated with antithyroid drugs. The receptor set was obtained from a middle-aged man with Graves disease. Donor details come from another sample of the same person, matched by shared clones.

In this sample, this clonotype turned up many times. DNA of the CDR3: TGTGCCAGCTCGTCGGACCCTGAAGCTTTCTTT. Amino acids: CASSSDPEAFF. The chain employs TRBV18 and TRBJ1-1; no clear D gene. V was clipped by 6 bases and J by 6 bases, with 8 bases between them. This CDR3 comprises 11 residues. Looked up from germline, CDR1 is KGHSH and CDR2 is LQKENI. Combining the CDR3 with reference TRBV18 and TRBJ1-1 gives the whole variable domain NAGVMQNPRHLVRRRGQEARLRCSPMKGHSHVYWYRQLPEEGLKFMVYLQKENIIDESGMPKERFSAEFPKEGPSILRIQQVVRGDSAAYFCASSSDPEAFFGQGTRLTVV.

This clonotype came up many times. This CDR3 reads CATSDGAGDSYEQYF. CDR3 coding DNA: TGTGCCACCAGTGATGGAGCCGGAGACAGTTACGAGCAGTACTTC. V usage is TRBV24-1 and J usage is TRBJ2-7, with D possibly being TRBD1 (5 bases). The germline V gene encodes CDR1 KGHDR and CDR2 SFDVKD. The CDR3 length is 15 residues. V lost 3 bases and J 4 bases, leaving 15 bases between the germline ends.

Here the CDR3 reads CASSLYQGAKETQYF. In DNA form, the CDR3 reads TGCGCCAGCAGCTTGTACCAGGGGGCCAAAGAGACCCAGTACTTC. The chain combines TRBV5-1 with TRBJ2-1; the match to TRBD1 covers 8 bases. Gene TRBJ2-5 matches the end of the DNA better, so the J call may be wrong. The V gene's germline CDR1 is SGHRS and CDR2 YFSETQ. CDR3 length: 15 residues.

Only a few counts were recorded for this clonotype. This chain connects TRBV9 to TRBJ2-1, with TRBD2 identical over 8 bases. This CDR3 spans 13 amino acids. V dropped 2 bases and J dropped 10; count of bases not matched to a gene: 5. Per germline, CDR1 SGDLS and CDR2 YYNGEE. Here the CDR3 reads CASSVLSGVEQFF. The DNA of the CDR3 is TGTGCCAGCAGCGTCCTTAGCGGGGTGGAGCAGTTCTTC.

This clonotype has ten or more counts. CDR3 sequence reads: CASSPTAGGPETQYF. CDR3 in DNA: TGTGCCAGCAGCCCGACGGCGGGGGGGCCTGAGACCCAGTACTTC. The chain joins TRBV7-2 to TRBJ2-5, with 9 bases lining up with TRBD2. Per the germline V gene, CDR1 is SGHTA and CDR2 is FQGNSA. Trimming removed 5 bases from V and 5 bases from J; junction bases left unmatched: 9. The CDR3 consists of 15 residues.

In its sample, this clonotype was seen many times. CDR3 bases: TGTGCCAGCTCACCCATCGGGCAGGGTGCGGGCTACACCTTC. This sequence encodes CASSPIGQGAGYTF. V usage is TRBV18 and J usage is TRBJ1-2; possible D gene TRBD1, 5 bases. The length of the CDR3 is 14 residues. CDR1 KGHSH and CDR2 LQKENI come from the germline V gene. Trimming removed 3 bases from V and 8 bases from J, with 16 bases in between.

This clonotype occurred many times. The J gene is TRBJ2-2, the V gene TRBV20-1; 7 bases agree with TRBD2. The CDR3 runs to 15 residues. V was clipped by 3 bases and J by 3 bases; unmatched bases: 7. The germline gives CDR1 DFQATT, CDR2 SNEGSKA (reference sequence). In nucleotides, the CDR3 is TGCAGTGCTAGGGTGCGGGGGATGTACACCGGGGAGCTGTTTTTT. Residues: CSARVRGMYTGELFF.

This clonotype was seen more than once but under ten times. This may arise from a read error, as a much more abundant clone is one base away. This sequence joins TRBV2 and TRBJ1-4, with a weak D call TRBD1 (6 bases). The CDR3 is 15 amino acids. In germline, CDR1 is SNHLY, CDR2 FYNNEI. CDR3 nucleotide sequence: TGTGCCAGCAGGATGAGAGCTGGGGGCATGGAAAAACCGTTTTTT. It codes for CASRMRAGGMEKPFF. Complete variable domain (other parts from reference TRBV2 and TRBJ1-4): EPEVTQTPSHQVTQMGQEVILRCVPISNHLYFYWYRQILGQKVEFLVSFYNNEISEKSEIFDDQFSVERPDGSNFTLKIRSTKLEDSAMYFCASRMRAGGMEKPFFGSGTQLSVL.

Only a few counts were recorded for this clonotype. This chain connects TRBV3-1 to TRBJ1-5; 7 positions agree with TRBD1. The CDR3 has 15 residues. Per germline, CDR1 LGHDT and CDR2 YNNKEL (reference sequence). J gave up 5 bases and V 1 base, and 5 bases lay outside the gene matches. In DNA, the CDR3 is TGTGCCAGCAGCCAAGGCCCAGGGGGGCATCAGCCCCAGCATTTT. Its protein product is CASSQGPGGHQPQHF.

This clonotype was seen repeatedly, ten times or more. J is TRBJ2-1 and V is TRBV30; tentative D call: TRBD2 (5 bases). The length of the CDR3 is 13 residues. Looked up from germline, CDR1 is GTSNPN and CDR2 is SVGIG (reference sequence). V lost 0 bases to trimming and J lost 10 bases, with 13 bases between them. The CDR3 region has the DNA TGTGCCTGGAGTGTCTCCAGCGAGGGCGAGCAGTTCTTC. Translated, it gives CAWSVSSEGEQFF.

As to this clonotype: A much larger clone differs by one base, so this may be a read error. The chain carries TRBV2 and TRBJ2-1; D is unclear. The closer fit of TRBJ2-5 to the DNA end suggests the J call may be wrong. Germline V gives CDR1 SNHLY, CDR2 FYNNEI. This CDR3 region has 13 residues. DNA for the CDR3: TGTGCCGGCAAATTCCGGGCGGAGGAGACCCAGTACTTC. Its translation is CAGKFRAEETQYF.

This rearrangement joins TRBV5-1 to TRBJ1-1; possibly TRBD1 for D (6 bases). Between the trimmed V and J ends, which lost 3 bases and 4 bases, there was a span of 16 bases. The CDR3 runs to 15 residues. Germline V gives CDR1 SGHRS, CDR2 YFSETQ. CDR3 residues: CASSSRGGAGTEAFF. CDR3 in DNA: TGCGCCAGCAGCTCCCGAGGGGGGGCGGGCACTGAAGCTTTCTTT.

This clonotype was detected ten times or more. The J gene is TRBJ2-1, the V gene TRBV7-8; a possible D gene is TRBD2 (7 bases). The germline V gene has CDR1 SGHVS and CDR2 FQNEAQ. CDR3 length equals 18 residues. Trimming left V 5 bases short and J 9 bases short, with 29 bases between. This chain's CDR3 is CASSPIYRVLAREGEQFF. CDR3 in DNA: TGTGCCAGCAGCCCAATCTACAGGGTACTAGCGCGAGAAGGTGAGCAGTTCTTC.

Only a few counts were recorded for this clonotype. The rearrangement uses TRBV12-5 and TRBJ2-2; 8 bases map to TRBD1. The J segment lost 5 bases and the V segment lost 7 bases, leaving 9 bases of the junction unmatched. The CDR3 sequence is 15 residues long. Germline V CDR1 and CDR2: LGHNT, FRNRAP. The CDR3 sequence is CASAKQGGVTGELFF. CDR3 in DNA: TGTGCTAGTGCCAAACAGGGGGGCGTGACCGGGGAGCTGTTTTTT.

This clonotype appeared many times. V is TRBV28 and J is TRBJ2-1; 10 bases align to TRBD1. The V segment lost 5 bases and the J segment 8 bases; nucleotides outside the gene matches: 12. The CDR3 consists of 16 residues. Germline V gene sequence: CDR1 MDHEN, CDR2 SYDVKM. As DNA, the CDR3 is TGTGCCAGCAGTACCCCCCGGGACAGGGGTCGTGATGAGCAGTTCTTC. It specifies CASSTPRDRGRDEQFF.

Comments on this clonotype: A clone one base away is much larger, so this may be a read error. The genes are TRBV20-1 and TRBJ2-7, with no clear D. The CDR3 has 12 residues. The germline V gene has CDR1 DFQATT and CDR2 SNEGSKA (reference sequence). The V and J ends lost 5 bases and 7 bases respectively, with 15 bases between them. DNA for the CDR3: TGCAGTGCTCTCTCCGGAGACAATGAGCAGTACTTC. Amino acids: CSALSGDNEQYF.

There are many counts of this clonotype. The rearrangement uses TRBV6-2 or TRBV6-3 and TRBJ1-1; 7 bases fit TRBD1. The CDR3 covers 14 residues. Germline-derived CDR1 and CDR2 are MNHEY and SVGEGT. V trimming: 6 bases; J trimming: 5 bases; junction bases outside the gene matches: 9. CDR3 nucleotides: TGTGCCAGCAGCCGGACGCAGGGGGAGACTGAAGCTTTCTTT. Translating it yields CASSRTQGETEAFF.

This clonotype has a count of ten or more. This chain's CDR3 is CASSPATGQGYNEQFF. The CDR3 DNA reads as TGTGCCAGCAGCCCGGCGACGGGACAGGGTTACAATGAGCAGTTCTTC. The chain couples TRBV11-3 to TRBJ2-1; 9 bases are shared with TRBD1. Germline V gene data show CDR1 as SGHNT and CDR2 as YENEEA. The J segment lost 4 bases and the V segment lost 5 bases, leaving 9 bases of the junction unmatched. This CDR3 is 16 amino acids long. Full variable domain (outside the CDR3, taken from reference TRBV11-3 and TRBJ2-1): EAGVVQSPRYKIIEKKQPVAFWCNPISGHNTLYWYLQNLGQGPELLIRYENEEAVDDSQLPKDRFSAERLKGVDSTLKIQPAELGDSAVYLCASSPATGQGYNEQFFGPGTRLTVL.

This clonotype came up a few times. The chain carries TRBV28 and TRBJ2-1; a weak D match, TRBD1 (5 bases). Germline V gene sequence: CDR1 MDHEN, CDR2 SYDVKM. This CDR3 comprises 15 residues. V was cut by 2 bases and J by 5 bases, with 13 bases left in between. Here the CDR3 DNA reads TGTGCCAGCAGTTTACCTAACATGGGGCACAATGAGCAGTTCTTC. This sequence encodes CASSLPNMGHNEQFF. The full variable domain, with the rest looked up from reference TRBV28 and TRBJ2-1, is DVKVTQSSRYLVKRTGEKVFLECVQDMDHENMFWYRQDPGLGLRLIYFSYDVKMKEKGDIPEGYSVSREKKERFSLILESASTNQTSMYLCASSLPNMGHNEQFFGPGTRLTVL.

This clonotype was picked up many times. The genes are TRBV6-1 and TRBJ2-3; 7 bases map to TRBD2. The CDR3 covers 15 residues. CDR1 and CDR2 from the germline V gene are MNHNS and SASEGT. J gave up 3 bases and V 7 bases, and 10 bases lay outside the gene matches. The CDR3, as DNA: TGTGCCAGCAACTTAAACGGGGGGAGGACAGATACGCAGTATTTT. Amino acids: CASNLNGGRTDTQYF.

This clonotype was counted many times. The chain combines TRBV2 with TRBJ1-5, with D uncertain. Trimming left V 2 bases short and J 4 bases short, with 6 bases between. Germline values: CDR1 SNHLY, CDR2 FYNNEI. The CDR3 has 13 residues. The CDR3 loop is CASSERGNQPQHF. CDR3 DNA sequence: TGTGCCAGCAGTGAACGGGGTAATCAGCCCCAGCATTTT.

In regard to this clonotype: It differs at one base from a far larger clone, so likely a read error. The chain combines TRBV5-1 with TRBJ2-7, with 13 bases aligning to TRBD2. The better agreement between TRBJ2-3 and the DNA end casts doubt on the J call. This CDR3 is built from 20 residues. Germline V gene lookup returns CDR1 SGHRS and CDR2 YFSETQ. CDR3 sequence reads: CASSLSPLAGGLSDADTQYF. The CDR3 nucleotides are TGCGCCAGCAGCTTGTCACCACTAGCGGGGGGGCTATCGGATGCAGATACGCAGTATTTT.

The genes are TRBV29-1 and TRBJ2-7; D may be TRBD1 (6 bases). Germline CDR1 is SQVTM and CDR2 is ANQGSEA. V shed 4 bases and J shed 5 bases, with 15 bases lying between them. CDR3 length equals 13 residues. The CDR3 region has the DNA TGCAGCGTTGCCGACAGGCGATTCGACGAGCAGTACTTC. The encoded protein is CSVADRRFDEQYF.

Many counts were recorded for this clonotype. The chain joins TRBV7-2 to TRBJ2-3; no clear D. Germline V CDR1 and CDR2: SGHTA, FQGNSA. The CDR3 is 16 residues long. The germline V and J ends were trimmed by 0 bases and 4 bases, with 14 bases remaining between them. The CDR3 DNA follows: TGTGCCAGCAGCTTAGCATACGGCCTACCCCCAGATACGCAGTATTTT. Translating gives CASSLAYGLPPDTQYF. Combining the CDR3 with reference TRBV7-2 and TRBJ2-3 gives the whole variable domain GAGVSQSPSNKVTEKGKDVELRCDPISGHTALYWYRQSLGQGLEFLIYFQGNSAPDKSGLPSDRFSAERTGGSVSTLTIQRTQQEDSAVYLCASSLAYGLPPDTQYFGPGTRLTVL.

As regards this clonotype: Possible read error: a much larger clone is one base away. The conserved phenylalanine or tryptophan is not found at the CDR3 terminus, so this likely reflects a read error. The rearrangement links TRBV14 to TRBJ2-2, with 11 bases matching TRBD2. CDR1 is SGHDN, CDR2 FVKESK, per germline. The trim removed 5 bases at V and 7 bases at J, leaving 6 bases unmatched. The CDR3 is 15 residues long. The chain's CDR3 is CASSVTSGANGELFL. Here the CDR3 DNA reads TGTGCCAGCAGCGTGACTAGCGGGGCCAACGGGGAGCTGTTTCTT.